The T cell receptor beta chain under discussion was sequenced for a study of technical replicates of blood from several donors. Produced via immunoSEQ multiplex PCR; TCRdb's table is partial and in-frame only. The sample lists roughly 68,000 clones, 95% to 98% seen once, with around 0.3% in the top ten. The CDR3 sequence is 16 residues long. The junction had 6 bases not matched to a gene; V was cut back by 2 bases and J by 1 base. CDR1 and CDR2 (germline): SGHRS, YFSETQ. The V call is TRBV5-1, the J call TRBJ2-1; 7 bases are a match to TRBD1. Sequencing used T cells isolated from PBMCs. The receptor's source is a human donor in good health. As DNA, the CDR3 is TGCGCCAGCAGCTTAGAGGGGGCGCGGTCCTACAATGAGCAGTTCTTC. It encodes CASSLEGARSYNEQFF.